This TCR beta chain was retrieved from a study of T cells expressing NK-cell markers. The wider study: Eight donors were sequenced, seven testing HCMV-seropositive and one testing seronegative.

The CDR3 consists of 16 residues. Germline lookup yields CDR1 SGDLS and CDR2 YYNGEE. UMI-tagged 5'RACE template switching yielded the TCR beta cDNA. TCRdb reworked the 5' RACE reads into one entry per CDR3 protein, no DNA. Its table lists roughly 23,000 distinct CDR3 sequences. This chain joins TRBV9 and TRBJ2-3. Sequencing was carried out using blood T cells: a sorted CD56 or NKG2C T cell subset, CD4+ or CD8+ T cells, or bulk PBMC T cells (not recorded which). The sequence derives from a man aged 18-69 years in good health. The CDR3 region is CASSVGSRTSTDTQYF.